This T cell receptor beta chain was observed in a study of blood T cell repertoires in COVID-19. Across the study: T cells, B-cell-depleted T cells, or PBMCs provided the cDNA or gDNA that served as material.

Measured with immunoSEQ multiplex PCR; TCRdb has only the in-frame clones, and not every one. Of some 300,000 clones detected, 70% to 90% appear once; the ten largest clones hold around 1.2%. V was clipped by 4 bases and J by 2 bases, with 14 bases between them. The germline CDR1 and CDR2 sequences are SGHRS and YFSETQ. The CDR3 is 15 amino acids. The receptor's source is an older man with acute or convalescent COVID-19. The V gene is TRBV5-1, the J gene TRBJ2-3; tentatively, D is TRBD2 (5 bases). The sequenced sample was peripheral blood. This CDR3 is CASSATIMNTDTQYF. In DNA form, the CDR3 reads TGCGCCAGCAGCGCGACTATTATGAACACAGATACGCAGTATTTT.